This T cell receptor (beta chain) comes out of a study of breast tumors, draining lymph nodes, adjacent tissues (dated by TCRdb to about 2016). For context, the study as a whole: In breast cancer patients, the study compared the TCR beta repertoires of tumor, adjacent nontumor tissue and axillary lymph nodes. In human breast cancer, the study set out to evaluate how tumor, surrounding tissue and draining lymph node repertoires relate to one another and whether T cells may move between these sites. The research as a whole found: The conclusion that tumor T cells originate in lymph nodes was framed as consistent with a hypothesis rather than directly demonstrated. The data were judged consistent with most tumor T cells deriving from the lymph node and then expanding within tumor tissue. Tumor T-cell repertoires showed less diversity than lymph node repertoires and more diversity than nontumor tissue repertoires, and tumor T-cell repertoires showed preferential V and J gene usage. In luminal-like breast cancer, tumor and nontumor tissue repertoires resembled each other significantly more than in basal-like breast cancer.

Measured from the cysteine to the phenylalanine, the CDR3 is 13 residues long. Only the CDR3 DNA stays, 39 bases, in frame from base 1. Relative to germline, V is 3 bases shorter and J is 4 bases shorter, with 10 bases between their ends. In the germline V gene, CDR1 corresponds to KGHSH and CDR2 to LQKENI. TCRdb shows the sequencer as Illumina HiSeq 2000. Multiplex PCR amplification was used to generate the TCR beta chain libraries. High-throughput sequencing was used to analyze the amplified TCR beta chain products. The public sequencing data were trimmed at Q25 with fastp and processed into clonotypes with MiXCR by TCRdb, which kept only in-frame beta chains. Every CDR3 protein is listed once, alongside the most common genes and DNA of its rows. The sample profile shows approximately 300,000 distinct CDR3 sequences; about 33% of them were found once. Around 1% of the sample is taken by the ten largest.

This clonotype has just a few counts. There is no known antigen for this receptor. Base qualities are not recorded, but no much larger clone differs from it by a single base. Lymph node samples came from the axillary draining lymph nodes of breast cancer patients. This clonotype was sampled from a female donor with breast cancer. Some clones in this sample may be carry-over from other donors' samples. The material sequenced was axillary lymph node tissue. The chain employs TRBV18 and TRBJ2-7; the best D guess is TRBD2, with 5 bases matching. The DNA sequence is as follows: TGTGCCAGCTCACCGGTTAGCGATTACGAGCAGTACTTC. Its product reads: CASSPVSDYEQYF.